The 27 T cell receptor beta chains below were found in one sample sequenced in a study of cytomegalovirus exposure and HLA in healthy donors. The PCR contained 60 Vbeta and 13 Jbeta primers. TCRdb's table, derived via immunoSEQ multiplex PCR, lists solely in-frame clones and lacks some. This sample has around 160,000 clones, with about three quarters found just once. Sequencing input: PBMCs. All receptors derive from a man aged 35 to 55 in good health and CMV-seropositive.

The chain is built from TRBV28 and TRBJ2-3, with 10 positions matching TRBD1. Trimming removed 6 bases from V and 6 bases from J; junction bases left unmatched: 12. CDR1 and CDR2 (germline): MDHEN, SYDVKM. CDR3 length: 16 residues. The CDR3 reads CASSPGGQGRKDTQYF. In DNA, the CDR3 is TGTGCCAGCAGCCCGGGGGGACAGGGGCGGAAGGATACGCAGTATTTT.

This chain uses TRBV20-1 with TRBJ2-2; 8 nucleotides align to TRBD2. The CDR3 contains 11 residues. Per the germline V gene, CDR1 is DFQATT and CDR2 is SNEGSKA (reference sequence). After removal of 5 bases from V and 8 bases from J, the junction contained 1 base not matched to a gene. The CDR3 here is CSAERGGELFF. DNA of the CDR3: TGCAGTGCTGAGCGGGGGGGGGAGCTGTTTTTT.

The sample holds one count of this clone. This chain uses TRBV4-1 with TRBJ2-2; D may be TRBD2 (6 bases). This CDR3 has 16 amino acids. Trimming stripped 4 bases from V and 0 bases from J, with 12 bases between. Looked up from germline, CDR1 is MGHRA and CDR2 is YSYEKL. The CDR3 sequence is CASSRQAGANTGELFF. CDR3 sequence (DNA): TGCGCCAGCAGCCGTCAAGCGGGCGCGAACACCGGGGAGCTGTTTTTT.

The rearrangement uses TRBV5-3 and TRBJ1-1, with D unresolved. TRBV5-3 is noted as an ORF with a role that remains uncertain. Trimming cost V 0 bases and J 0 bases, with 6 bases left between them. The CDR3 extends over 14 amino acids. For the CDR3, the DNA is TGTGCCAGAAGCTTGGGGCAGATGAACACTGAAGCTTTCTTT. Translating gives CARSLGQMNTEAFF.

V is TRBV6-1 and J is TRBJ1-2, with D unresolved. V was cut by 7 bases and J by 4 bases, with 19 bases left in between. The germline CDR1 and CDR2 sequences are MNHNS and SASEGT. The CDR3 is made up of 15 amino acids. Here the CDR3 DNA reads TGTGCCAGCACTACAAGGCTGGCCGGGGTCTATGGCTACACCTTC. Its translation: CASTTRLAGVYGYTF.

The chain is built from TRBV5-1 and TRBJ2-2, with 10 positions matching TRBD2. This CDR3 has 18 residues. V trimming: 4 bases; J trimming: 3 bases; junction bases outside the gene matches: 12. Per germline, CDR1 SGHRS and CDR2 YFSETQ. The DNA for the CDR3 is TGCGCCAGCAGCCCCGGGCTAGCGGGAGCGTGGGACACCGGGGAGCTGTTTTTT. Translation: CASSPGLAGAWDTGELFF.

The chain links TRBV9 to TRBJ2-1; 8 nucleotides align to TRBD2. CDR1 and CDR2 (germline): SGDLS, YYNGEE. V lost 4 bases and J lost 4; bases outside the gene matches: 13. The CDR3 covers 17 residues. CDR3 DNA sequence: TGTGCCAGCAGCCCCCGAGGGGGGACGGGGGGGTACAATGAGCAGTTCTTC. Its protein product is CASSPRGGTGGYNEQFF.

The chain joins TRBV2 to TRBJ1-2, with D perhaps TRBD1 (6 bases). The CDR3 has 17 amino acids. CDR1 is SNHLY, CDR2 FYNNEI, per germline. V was cut by 10 bases and J by 3 bases, with 27 bases left in between. CDR3 sequence: CATYYPDRRSGDYGYTF. CDR3 DNA sequence: TGTGCCACCTACTACCCAGACCGACGCTCAGGGGACTATGGCTACACCTTC.

This clone was counted between two and nine times. This rearrangement joins TRBV11-2 to TRBJ2-6; D not resolved. Germline V gene lookup returns CDR1 SGHAT and CDR2 FQNNGV. CDR3 length: 14 amino acids. The V gene lost 4 bases and the J gene lost 0 bases, with 4 bases spanning the gap. CDR3 DNA sequence: TGTGCCAGCAGCTCCGTCTCTGGGGCCAACGTCCTGACTTTC. This encodes CASSSVSGANVLTF.

This clone was seen a single time. The chain combines TRBV29-1 with TRBJ2-1; TRBD2 is a possible D gene (7 bases). The germline CDR1 and CDR2 sequences are SQVTM and ANQGSEA. The V gene lost 0 bases and the J gene lost 7 bases, with 16 bases spanning the gap. This CDR3 is built from 15 residues. For the CDR3, the DNA is TGCAGCGTTGAAGATCCAAGGGGGGGAGCGAATGAGCAGTTCTTC. Translating it yields CSVEDPRGGANEQFF.

V gene TRBV11-2 combines with J gene TRBJ2-7; D may be TRBD2 (6 bases). The V gene lost 5 bases and the J gene lost 1 base, with 12 bases spanning the gap. CDR3 length equals 14 residues. CDR1 is SGHAT, CDR2 FQNNGV, per germline. CDR3 sequence (DNA): TGTGCCAGCAGCCACCCCGGGGGATCCTACGAGCAGTACTTC. Protein product: CASSHPGGSYEQYF.

The rearrangement uses TRBV4-2 and TRBJ2-1, with 8 nucleotides matching TRBD2. The CDR3 contains 15 residues. The trim removed 0 bases at V and 10 bases at J, leaving 8 bases unmatched. CDR1 and CDR2 (germline): LGHNA, YNFKEQ. The CDR3 DNA reads TGTGCCAGCAGCCAAGATTCCCAGCGGGAGAGGGAGCAGTTCTTC. This encodes CASSQDSQREREQFF.

The chain recombines TRBV20-1 with TRBJ2-1; 7 bases line up with TRBD2. Per the germline V gene, CDR1 is DFQATT and CDR2 is SNEGSKA (reference sequence). The CDR3 has 11 amino acids. V shed 7 bases and J 5 bases; nucleotides not matched to a gene: 2. The CDR3 DNA follows: TGCAGTGTCCGGGGGGACAATGAGCAGTTCTTC. As protein: CSVRGDNEQFF.

The CDR3 sequence: CAISDPGQLNTEAFF. CDR3 nucleotides: TGTGCCATCAGTGACCCGGGACAGTTGAACACTGAAGCTTTCTTT. This rearrangement joins TRBV10-3 to TRBJ1-1; 7 bases match TRBD1. This CDR3 spans 15 amino acids. J was trimmed by 0 bases and V by 3 bases; bases with no gene match: 4. CDR1 ENHRY and CDR2 SYGVKD come from the germline V gene.

The chain employs TRBV5-4 and TRBJ2-2, with D maybe TRBD1 (6 bases). The CDR3 length is 15 residues. Germline-derived CDR1 and CDR2 are SGHNT and YYREEE (reference sequence). With 4 bases removed from V and 1 base from J, the gap between germline ends came to 11 bases. For the CDR3, the DNA is TGTGCCAGCAGCCATCGGACAGAGAACACCGGGGAGCTGTTTTTT. It translates to CASSHRTENTGELFF.

This chain connects TRBV7-9 to TRBJ2-1; D possibly corresponds to TRBD2 (5 bases). V lost 0 bases, J lost 7 bases, and 7 bases lay in between. CDR1 SEHNR and CDR2 FQNEAQ come from the germline V gene (reference sequence). This CDR3 spans 13 amino acids. In DNA, the CDR3 is TGTGCCAGCAGCTTAGCCGGGGTGAATGAGCAGTTCTTC. Its protein is CASSLAGVNEQFF.

V is TRBV28 and J is TRBJ1-5, with D tentatively TRBD1 (5 bases). The CDR3 is 16 residues long. V dropped 3 bases and J dropped 3 bases, with 15 bases sitting between them. The V gene's germline CDR1 is MDHEN and CDR2 SYDVKM. The CDR3 nucleotides read TGTGCCAGCAGTTTCGCGGCTGGGACTCTCAATCAGCCCCAGCATTTT. Amino acid sequence: CASSFAAGTLNQPQHF.

There are a few counts of this clone. This chain joins TRBV4-3 and TRBJ2-1; TRBD2 matches 8 bases. The germline V gene encodes CDR1 LGHNA and CDR2 YSLEER. There are 16 residues in the CDR3. J gave up 1 base and V 1 base, and 3 bases lay outside the gene matches. The CDR3 region has the DNA TGCGCCAGCAGCCAAGCAGCGGGAGCTTCCTACAATGAGCAGTTCTTC. Encoded protein: CASSQAAGASYNEQFF.

This chain links TRBV28 with TRBJ2-7, with 8 nucleotides matching TRBD1. CDR3 length: 15 residues. With 8 bases clipped from V and 3 bases from J, the junction kept 12 bases outside the gene matches. Germline-derived CDR1 and CDR2 are MDHEN and SYDVKM. CDR3 sequence: CASSPAGTGSYEQYF. The CDR3 nucleotides are TGTGCCAGCTCGCCGGCCGGGACAGGAAGCTACGAGCAGTACTTC.

The rearrangement links TRBV25-1 to TRBJ2-1, with D maybe TRBD2 (5 bases). The CDR3 contains 14 residues. V shed 4 bases and J shed 5 bases, with 12 bases lying between them. From germline, CDR1 is MGHDK and CDR2 SYGVNS. Here the CDR3 DNA reads TGTGCCAGCAGTGGCGGACTGTCTAACAATGAGCAGTTCTTC. Protein sequence: CASSGGLSNNEQFF.

The rearrangement uses TRBV9 and TRBJ2-5; 8 nucleotides agree with TRBD1. With V trimmed by 1 base and J by 2 bases, 7 bases remained unmatched. Germline lookup yields CDR1 SGDLS and CDR2 YYNGEE. CDR3 size: 16 residues. The CDR3 DNA sequence: TGTGCCAGCAGCGTATTGGGGACAGGTGGGCAAGAGACCCAGTACTTC. Translating gives CASSVLGTGGQETQYF.

The V and J genes are TRBV15 and TRBJ2-7; possibly TRBD2 for D (5 bases). This CDR3 has 15 amino acids. With 5 bases removed from V and 1 base from J, the gap between germline ends came to 15 bases. CDR1 is LNHNV and CDR2 is YYDKDF in the germline V gene (reference sequence). CDR3 region: CATSPRRTDSYEQYF. CDR3 coding DNA: TGTGCCACCAGCCCCCGGAGGACCGATTCCTACGAGCAGTACTTC.

The CDR3 spells CASSQGSGAYGYTF. The CDR3 nucleotides are TGCGCCAGCAGCCAAGGCAGTGGGGCCTATGGCTACACCTTC. V and J are TRBV4-1 and TRBJ1-2; D is perhaps TRBD1 (5 bases). In germline, CDR1 is MGHRA, CDR2 YSYEKL. V was shortened by 1 base and J by 4 bases, with 10 bases between the two germline ends. The CDR3 totals 14 residues.

Concerning this clone: Other DNA variants within this sample encode the same CDR3. This CDR3 is CASSLNGLNEQFF. CDR3 DNA: TGTGCCAGCAGCTTAAACGGTTTGAATGAGCAGTTCTTC. V and J are TRBV7-3 and TRBJ2-1; D remains ambiguous. The CDR3 length is 13 residues. V lost 1 base, J lost 7 bases, and 8 bases lay in between. Germline V CDR1 and CDR2: SGHTA, FQGTGA. Complete variable domain (other parts from reference TRBV7-3 and TRBJ2-1): GAGVSQTPSNKVTEKGKYVELRCDPISGHTALYWYRQSLGQGPEFLIYFQGTGAADDSGLPNDRFFAVRPEGSVSTLKIQRTERGDSAVYLCASSLNGLNEQFFGPGTRLTVL.

This clone was recorded a few times. The chain carries TRBV4-3 and TRBJ2-7; D possibly corresponds to TRBD2 (6 bases). Germline CDR1 reads LGHNA; CDR2 reads YSLEER. The V and J ends lost 1 base and 2 bases respectively, with 9 bases between them. The CDR3 extends over 14 amino acids. The CDR3 DNA sequence: TGCGCCAGCAGCCAAGGGCGGGGTCCCTACGAGCAGTACTTC. Protein product: CASSQGRGPYEQYF.

The chain is built from TRBV5-1 and TRBJ1-4; D not resolved. The CDR3 sequence is 14 residues long. Trimming pared 3 bases from V and 4 bases from J, leaving 10 bases between. In germline, CDR1 is SGHRS, CDR2 YFSETQ. Here the CDR3 DNA reads TGCGCCAGCAGCTCTGATCGGGGTAATGAAAAACTGTTTTTT. Translation: CASSSDRGNEKLFF.

V usage is TRBV5-1 and J usage is TRBJ1-2; TRBD1 might be the D (5 bases). Per the germline V gene, CDR1 is SGHRS and CDR2 is YFSETQ. CDR3 length: 13 amino acids. The ends were cut back, 0 bases at V and 8 bases at J, with 11 bases in the middle. Here the CDR3 DNA reads TGCGCCAGCAGCTTGGGGCAGCAGGGCGGCTACACCTTC. Translated: CASSLGQQGGYTF.